This paragraph covers one T cell receptor (beta chain) sequence. Its target is unknown. The record originates from a study of T cell repertoires in aging, cancer and after chemotherapy. Study observations and caveats: The repertoire data cannot show anything about immunological memory following chemotherapy. In each cancer cohort, median generation probability increased across chemotherapy, suggesting thymic output rebounded. Compared with age-matched healthy donors, untreated hematological or solid cancer patients showed higher blood TCR clonality.

The template was genomic DNA from peripheral blood, not RNA. TRB rearrangements spanning V, D and J were amplified using mixed TRB-A/B primers. TCRdb fed the multiplex PCR reads into MiXCR, producing one record per CDR3 protein. The sample has around 1,000 distinct CDR3 sequences; roughly 25% are singletons. The CDR3 is 14 amino acids. Trimming cost V 6 bases and J 6 bases; bases outside gene matches: 5. Looked up from germline, CDR1 is MNHNS and CDR2 is SASEGT. The sequence came from a human donor with a solid tumor. V usage is TRBV6-1 and J usage is TRBJ1-6; 7 nucleotides match TRBD1. Sample: blood. The CDR3 DNA reads as TGTGCCAGCAGAAACAGGGGTGTTAATTCACCCCTCCACTTT. It encodes CASRNRGVNSPLHF.